This T cell receptor (beta chain) was documented in a study of Tregs in tolerant kidney transplant recipients (dated by TCRdb to the late 2010s). Regarding the research as a whole: Related donors were used in the transplants with nonmyeloablative bone marrow transplantation, and mixed chimerism was transient in the human trials. TCRbeta sequencing was used in the study to identify donor-specific regulatory T cells before combined kidney and bone marrow transplantation, and the identified cells were then tracked after transplant.

This clone has just one count. Its specific antigen is unknown. No clone much larger than this one lies a single base away; base qualities are absent. General study outcomes and caveats: Donor-specific Treg expansion was found to exceed global Treg expansion in tolerant patients, suggesting antigen-driven rather than nonspecific expansion. Expanding Tregs with activated donor B cells appeared to identify the most biologically relevant and donor-specific TCRbeta repertoire. Biological reproducibility was not examined directly, but technical replication error appeared to be minimal. The study was limited by small patient numbers, and the findings need validation in larger populations and under other immunosuppression protocols. PCR primers changed over time for some patients, so nucleotide-level comparison across those patients' samples was not possible.

For TCRbeta CDR3 sequencing, genomic DNA was extracted from sorted cells using the QIAGEN DNeasy Blood and Tissue Kit. High-throughput TCRbeta CDR3 sequencing, which included PCR amplification with bias correction and internal controls, was done commercially through immunoSEQ. For the original study's pipeline: Unique productive TCRbeta sequences were defined by CDR3 nucleotide sequence where primers matched, otherwise by CDR3 amino acid sequence with Vbeta and Jbeta genes. To correct sorting error, sequences shared between sorted populations at a frequency ratio of 2:1 or less were removed; the rest were assigned to the higher population. A sequence was defined as donor-reactive if the sequence was expanded at least 5-fold in CFSE-low cells compared with unstimulated cells and had a frequency of at least 0.01% in CFSE-low cells. Repertoire divergence was quantified by Jensen-Shannon divergence calculated from the top 100 TCRbeta sequences ranked by frequency. For any sample with multiple sequencing runs, sorting error was corrected in each run separately before the runs were pooled. Drawn from immuneACCESS, this table holds only the in-frame rearrangements with V and J called that TCRdb kept. Clones are partly lost; checked studies trace under half to an unresolved V gene and leave the rest unexplained. That table supplies the V and J calls and clone size; D and trimming were determined from the DNA. Counted in this sample were around 74,000 clones; approximately 98% of them appeared once. Clones ranked in the top ten supply around 0.5% of the sample.

This sample's time point label indicates: blood sample drawn before combined kidney and bone marrow transplant. Unstimulated Tregs (CD4+CD25+CD127-), CD4+ non-Tregs (CD4+CD25-), CD4 and CD8 cells were FACS-sorted from thawed PBMCs. Patients were 4 combined kidney and bone marrow transplant recipients from the ITN036ST trial, and only these trial subjects had samples available. Healthy control blood was processed to PBMCs with a Ficoll density gradient and then cryopreserved, whereas patient PBMCs were collected both before and after transplant. The clonotype was recovered from a human donor who received a combined kidney and bone marrow transplant. Material: CD4+ T cells from blood, obtained before the transplant.

The nucleotide sequence is TGTGCCAGCAGTGAGACAGGGGCCCAAGAGACCCAGTACTTC. It translates as CASSETGAQETQYF. The V gene is TRBV6-1 and the J gene is TRBJ2-5; 8 nucleotides in the junction match TRBD1. Spanning cysteine to phenylalanine, the CDR3 consists of 14 amino acids. The sequence is cut down to CDR3 DNA, 42 bases in frame from base 1. For CDR1 and CDR2, the germline V gene lists MNHNS and SASEGT. Ends trimmed: V by 3 bases, J by 1 base; bases unmatched to a gene: 1.